Shown below are 31 T cell receptor beta chains from a single sample sequenced in a study of vaccination and CD4 T cells after COVID-19. As for treatment: approximately nine-day PBMC culture with coronavirus spike peptide pools or control peptides (ViraFEST assay). Cultured CD4+ T cell DNA was sequenced using the Oncomine TCR Beta short-read assay. One entry per CDR3 protein results from TCRdb running MiXCR on the PCR reads. The data hold around 17,000 distinct CDR3 sequences, with around 59% observed a single time. Their antigen targets remain unknown. The specimen sequenced was CD4+ T cells from blood, cultured in vitro. The receptors were sampled from a human donor who had recovered from COVID-19.

The chain carries TRBV3-1 and TRBJ2-1; D is undetermined. The CDR3 is made up of 13 amino acids. V dropped 1 base and J dropped 7 bases, with 8 bases sitting between them. Per the germline V gene, CDR1 is LGHDT and CDR2 is YNNKEL (reference sequence). For the CDR3, the DNA is TGTGCCAGCAGCCAAGGTACCCTAAATGAGCAGTTCTTC. Its translation: CASSQGTLNEQFF.

The chain recombines TRBV5-4 with TRBJ2-3, with unresolved D. CDR1 and CDR2 (germline): SGHNT, YYREEE (reference sequence). CDR3 length equals 14 residues. The ends were cut back, 0 bases at V and 2 bases at J, with 7 bases in the middle. CDR3 nucleotide sequence: TGTGCCAGCAGCTTGGGTGGGAACACAGATACGCAGTATTTT. Translating it yields CASSLGGNTDTQYF.

V is TRBV10-3 and J is TRBJ1-1, with 7 bases aligning to TRBD1. CDR3 size: 15 residues. The ends lost 6 bases at V and 6 bases at J; junction bases unmatched: 13. Germline V CDR1 and CDR2: ENHRY, SYGVKD. The CDR3 DNA reads as TGTGCCATCAGACCGGGACAGTCGTTAGGGTCTGAAGCTTTCTTT. This codes for CAIRPGQSLGSEAFF.

This clonotype was found a few times. V usage is TRBV5-4 and J usage is TRBJ2-5; no clear D gene. Looked up from germline, CDR1 is SGHNT and CDR2 is YYREEE (reference sequence). The germline V and J ends were trimmed by 2 bases and 3 bases, with 11 bases remaining between them. The CDR3 extends over 14 amino acids. CDR3 in amino acids: CASSFSQTEETQYF. The DNA for the CDR3 is TGTGCCAGCAGCTTTTCACAGACCGAAGAGACCCAGTACTTC.

This clonotype was detected only a few times. For the CDR3, the DNA is TGTGCCACCAGTGACTCTGGGGGGGGGCATAAAGACACTGAAGCTTTCTTT. It is translated as CATSDSGGGHKDTEAFF. The chain recombines TRBV24-1 with TRBJ1-1, with D possibly being TRBD1 (6 bases). V was clipped by 4 bases and J by 3 bases, with 20 bases between them. The CDR3 sequence is 17 residues long. Germline V lookup: CDR1 KGHDR, CDR2 SFDVKD.

This sequence joins TRBV4-2 and TRBJ1-6; D is uncertain. The germline gives CDR1 LGHNA, CDR2 YNFKEQ. Trimming shortened V by 0 bases and J by 8 bases, and 5 bases separated the two germline ends. The CDR3 runs 13 residues. The CDR3 loop is CASSQDEDSPLHF. Written as DNA, the CDR3 is TGTGCCAGCAGCCAAGATGAGGATTCACCCCTCCACTTT.

V gene TRBV10-3 combines with J gene TRBJ1-2, with TRBD1 as a possible D gene (5 bases). The V and J ends lost 5 bases and 4 bases respectively, with 11 bases between them. This CDR3 has 13 amino acids. Germline values: CDR1 ENHRY, CDR2 SYGVKD. As DNA, the CDR3 is TGTGCCATCAGTATTTCTCAGGGCTATGGCTACACCTTC. Amino acids: CAISISQGYGYTF.

The V gene is TRBV6-5, the J gene TRBJ2-5; 7 bases align to TRBD1. V shed 6 bases, J shed 3 bases, and the junction held 10 bases outside the gene matches. The germline CDR1 and CDR2 sequences are MNHEY and SVGAGI. This CDR3 comprises 15 residues. DNA of the CDR3: TGTGCCAGCAGCTACGTGGGGACAGTTGAAGAGACCCAGTACTTC. This encodes CASSYVGTVEETQYF.

This sequence joins TRBV6-1 and TRBJ1-2; 7 bases map to TRBD1. The germline CDR1 and CDR2 sequences are MNHNS and SASEGT. The CDR3 is 14 amino acids. V lost 6 bases and J lost 4; bases outside the gene matches: 8. The chain's CDR3 is CASRDTGVGYGYTF. CDR3 coding DNA: TGTGCCAGCAGAGATACAGGGGTGGGCTATGGCTACACCTTC.

The genes are TRBV6-1 and TRBJ2-7; 10 nucleotides match TRBD2. The CDR3 totals 16 residues. After removal of 5 bases from V and 1 base from J, the junction contained 8 bases not matched to a gene. Germline loops: CDR1 MNHNS, CDR2 SASEGT. CDR3 region: CASSQIWTSGSYEQYF. The CDR3 DNA is TGTGCCAGCAGTCAGATTTGGACTAGCGGTTCCTACGAGCAGTACTTC.

With regard to this clonotype: A junction boundary mismatches the germline segment, possibly from a read error. The chain combines TRBV6-1 with TRBJ1-2; D call uncertain. The CDR3 totals 11 residues. Per the germline V gene, CDR1 is MNHNS and CDR2 is SASEGT. The CDR3 DNA reads TGTGCCAGCAGTGAAGGGGTCTCGACGCTCTTC. Its translation: CASSEGVSTLF.

The chain carries TRBV7-8 and TRBJ1-2; no clear D gene. V was cut by 3 bases and J by 9 bases, with 17 bases left in between. Per germline, CDR1 SGHVS and CDR2 FQNEAQ. CDR3 length equals 14 residues. CDR3 amino acids: CASSLSRRSASYTF. In DNA form, the CDR3 reads TGTGCCAGCAGCTTGTCCCGGAGGTCAGCGAGCTACACCTTC.

The chain is built from TRBV4-1 and TRBJ1-6; 7 nucleotides line up with TRBD1. Germline lookup yields CDR1 MGHRA and CDR2 YSYEKL. The CDR3 has 15 amino acids. V shed 1 base and J 10 bases; nucleotides not matched to a gene: 7. CDR3 coding DNA: TGCGCCAGCAGCCAAGTGCGACAGGGAAAATCACCCCTCCACTTT. This sequence encodes CASSQVRQGKSPLHF.

The chain employs TRBV11-2 and TRBJ2-7; perhaps TRBD1 as D (6 bases). The V end lost 6 bases, the J end lost 6 bases, and 33 bases lay between the germline ends. Germline lookup yields CDR1 SGHAT and CDR2 FQNNGV. The CDR3 has 19 residues. The CDR3 loop reads CASRRRVHRASLGVVEQYF. The CDR3 DNA is TGTGCCAGCAGGCGGCGCGTGCACAGGGCCTCGTTGGGGGTGGTCGAGCAGTACTTC.

The sample holds a few counts of this clonotype. The chain combines TRBV9 with TRBJ1-2, with 7 nucleotides matching TRBD1. Germline CDR1 is SGDLS and CDR2 is YYNGEE. Trimming at V came to 3 bases and at J to 8 bases, leaving 16 bases not matched to a gene. This CDR3 is built from 16 residues. In nucleotides, the CDR3 is TGTGCCAGCAGCGGTCCGACCAAGGGGGCACAGGACGGCTACACCTTC. Its protein is CASSGPTKGAQDGYTF.

V usage is TRBV12-3 or TRBV12-4 and J usage is TRBJ1-1; no clear D gene. V was shortened by 7 bases and J by 0 bases, with 12 bases between the two germline ends. This CDR3 comprises 14 residues. The CDR3 reads CASKHRRLNTEAFF. The CDR3 bases are TGTGCCAGCAAACATCGGCGGTTGAACACTGAAGCTTTCTTT.

The chain employs TRBV11-2 and TRBJ1-2; D may be TRBD1 (6 bases). Trimming stripped 3 bases from V and 4 bases from J, with 9 bases between. Germline lookup yields CDR1 SGHAT and CDR2 FQNNGV. The CDR3 is 13 residues long. The CDR3 DNA sequence: TGTGCCAGCAGCTTCCCGGACAGCTATGGCTACACCTTC. Encoded protein: CASSFPDSYGYTF.

This clonotype was counted a few times. This rearrangement joins TRBV30 to TRBJ1-2; D is undetermined. The CDR3 covers 12 residues. Germline loops: CDR1 GTSNPN, CDR2 SVGIG (reference sequence). Deletions cut 6 bases from V and 4 bases from J, with 12 bases between. CDR3 coding DNA: TGTGCCTGTCCCGGGTCGGTCTATGGCTACACCTTC. Encoded protein: CACPGSVYGYTF.

This chain links TRBV7-2 with TRBJ2-1, with D hard to call. Germline lookup yields CDR1 SGHTA and CDR2 FQGNSA. The V end was cut by 3 bases, the J end by 9 bases, with 6 bases between. This CDR3 comprises 11 residues. In nucleotides, the CDR3 is TGTGCCAGCAGCTTTTATAGTGAGCAGTTCTTC. This encodes CASSFYSEQFF.

This clonotype was seen only a few times. At one end, the junction sequence differs from germline, possibly due to a read error. The rearrangement joins TRBV19 to TRBJ1-1; D remains unclear. This CDR3 spans 16 amino acids. Germline values: CDR1 LNHDA, CDR2 SQIVND (reference sequence). Here the CDR3 DNA reads TGTGCCAGTAGTAACCTGGAGGCGTTCGGGAACGCTGAAGCTTTCTTT. Its protein is CASSNLEAFGNAEAFF.

The chain has TRBV19 and TRBJ1-5, with D possibly being TRBD1 (6 bases). CDR1 is LNHDA and CDR2 is SQIVND in the germline V gene (reference sequence). The CDR3 runs to 14 residues. Trimming removed 5 bases from V and 7 bases from J, with 15 bases in between. The CDR3 bases are TGTGCCAGTAGTGTTTTTCAGGGGAACCAGCCCCAGCATTTT. Translated, it gives CASSVFQGNQPQHF.

The count of this clonotype is one. A junction end diverges from the germline sequence, so it may reflect a read error. The chain carries TRBV19 and TRBJ1-2, with 9 bases that match TRBD1. Per the germline V gene, CDR1 is LNHDA and CDR2 is SQIVND (reference sequence). The CDR3 spans 16 residues. The CDR3 nucleotides are TGTGCCAGTAGTTTAGAGGGACAGGGATTAAGTCTTGGCTACACCTTC. It encodes CASSLEGQGLSLGYTF.

This clonotype was seen a single time. This sequence joins TRBV7-2 and TRBJ1-5; D gene ambiguous. The V and J ends lost 1 base and 1 base respectively, with 5 bases between them. Germline V CDR1 and CDR2: SGHTA, FQGNSA. This CDR3 region has 14 residues. The CDR3 DNA follows: TGTGCCAGCAGCTTAGGTCTAAGCAATCAGCCCCAGCATTTT. It codes for CASSLGLSNQPQHF.

The genes are TRBV5-1 and TRBJ2-7; 8 bases match TRBD1. The CDR3 has 13 amino acids. Germline CDR1 reads SGHRS; CDR2 reads YFSETQ. V lost 5 bases and J lost 3; bases outside the gene matches: 4. CDR3 DNA: TGCGCCAGCAGGACTGGACAGGGCTACGAGCAGTACTTC. Translation: CASRTGQGYEQYF.

The chain recombines TRBV24-1 with TRBJ2-2, with D hard to call. Germline CDR1 KGHDR, CDR2 SFDVKD. CDR3 length: 14 residues. Trimming left V 4 bases short and J 3 bases short, with 8 bases between. CDR3 in amino acids: CATSEHGDTGELFF. The CDR3, as DNA: TGTGCCACCAGTGAACATGGCGACACCGGGGAGCTGTTTTTT.

The V and J genes are TRBV20-1 and TRBJ2-1; maybe TRBD2 (6 bases). In germline, CDR1 is DFQATT, CDR2 SNEGSKA (reference sequence). This CDR3 region has 17 residues. Deletions cut 4 bases from V and 1 base from J, with 20 bases between. The CDR3 is CSATLGAGLGSYNEQFF. The CDR3 region has the DNA TGCAGTGCTACCCTCGGTGCGGGACTGGGATCCTACAATGAGCAGTTCTTC.

This clonotype occurred a few times. The chain employs TRBV3-1 and TRBJ1-2, with D possibly being TRBD1 (5 bases). V was pared by 1 base and J by 8 bases, with 17 bases between. Germline V lookup: CDR1 LGHDT, CDR2 YNNKEL (reference sequence). The CDR3 is 15 amino acids. This CDR3 reads CASSQGRGRSRGYTF. DNA for the CDR3: TGTGCCAGCAGCCAAGGTCGGGGCAGGAGTCGCGGCTACACCTTC.

This chain connects TRBV6-1 to TRBJ1-1; D not certain. The CDR3 covers 14 residues. CDR1 is MNHNS and CDR2 is SASEGT in the germline V gene. V gave up 1 base and J gave up 0 bases, with 6 bases separating them. The CDR3 reads CASSEEWVNTEAFF. The CDR3 DNA sequence: TGTGCCAGCAGTGAAGAATGGGTGAACACTGAAGCTTTCTTT.

The genes are TRBV28 and TRBJ1-1, with 7 bases aligning to TRBD1. Germline trimming cut 6 bases from V and 4 bases from J; bases unmatched to any gene: 8. Germline CDR1 and CDR2: MDHEN and SYDVKM. This CDR3 is 14 amino acids long. CDR3 amino acids: CASRRYRGGTEAFF. The CDR3 coding sequence is TGTGCCAGCAGGCGATACAGGGGCGGCACTGAAGCTTTCTTT.

V is TRBV12-3 or TRBV12-4 and J is TRBJ1-2; tentative D call: TRBD1 (6 bases). There are 15 residues in the CDR3. V was shortened by 5 bases and J by 5 bases, with 18 bases between the two germline ends. The CDR3 region is CASSPWQGKGYGYTF. The DNA for the CDR3 is TGTGCCAGCAGTCCCTGGCAGGGGAAAGGTTATGGCTACACCTTC.

By share, this clonotype ranks as medium-sized. This sequence joins TRBV15 and TRBJ2-3; the D is unclear. The CDR3 length is 15 residues. CDR1 LNHNV and CDR2 YYDKDF come from the germline V gene (reference sequence). V was pared by 1 base and J by 2 bases, with 10 bases between. The CDR3 bases are TGTGCCACCAGCAGAGGTCAGGTAACCACAGATACGCAGTATTTT. It yields the protein CATSRGQVTTDTQYF.